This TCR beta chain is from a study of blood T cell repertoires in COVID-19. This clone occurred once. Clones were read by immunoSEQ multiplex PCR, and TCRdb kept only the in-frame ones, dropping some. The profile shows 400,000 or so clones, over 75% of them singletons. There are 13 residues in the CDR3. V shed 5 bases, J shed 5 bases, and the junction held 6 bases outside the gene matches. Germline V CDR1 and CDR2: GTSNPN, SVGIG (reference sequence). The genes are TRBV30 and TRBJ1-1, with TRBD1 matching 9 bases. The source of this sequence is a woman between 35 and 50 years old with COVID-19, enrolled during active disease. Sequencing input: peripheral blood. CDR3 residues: CAWHDRGDTEAFF. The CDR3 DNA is TGTGCCTGGCACGACAGGGGGGATACTGAAGCTTTCTTT.